One T cell receptor (beta chain) is described in this entry. Its antigen remains unidentified. This record comes from a study of shared clonotypes between healthy human individuals. Method: immunoSEQ multiplex PCR; TCRdb's copy keeps in-frame clones and lacks some. The profile shows some 2,500,000 clones, 93% of them singletons. The germline CDR1 and CDR2 sequences are MNHNY and SVGAGI (reference sequence). The CDR3 covers 15 residues. V was pared by 6 bases and J by 2 bases, with 8 bases of the junction left unmatched. General study points: Though the depth was large, rarefaction showed that sorted-subset sequencing was incomplete.

The split of CD4+ cells yielded CD45RA+ naive and CD45RA-negative memory subsets. This clonotype originated in a man aged 18 to 35 in good health. Some clones in this sample may be carry-over from other donors' samples. Sequencing was performed on naive CD4+ T cells from PBMCs. This sample's subset: CD45RA+ positively selected. The rearrangement links TRBV6-6 to TRBJ2-7, with 9 bases identical to TRBD2. CDR3 residues: CASSPPSGNPYEQYF. The CDR3 DNA reads TGTGCCAGCAGCCCCCCTAGCGGGAACCCCTACGAGCAGTACTTC.